Listed below are T cell receptor beta chains from one sample, sequenced in a study of blood T cells in healthy people across ages. TCRdb reprocessed the 5' RACE reads with MiXCR, giving one entry per CDR3 protein. The sample lists 600,000 to 650,000 distinct CDR3 sequences, roughly 53% occurring once. The sequencing sample was made of blood. These receptors all come from a man in his 60s in good health. CDR3s include the opening cysteine and the closing phenylalanine or tryptophan. The order of the fields is J gene, D gene, CDR3 length, clone size, V gene, CDR3 DNA, CDR3 protein. The D gene is left open where the match is weak. The size of a clone is reported for some rows only, either as once, few or many, or as a class for expanded clones.

TRBJ2-5 TRBD2 15 few TRBV5-4 TGTGCCAGCAGCCATAGGACTAGCTCTCAAGAGACCCAGTACTTC CASSHRTSSQETQYF
TRBJ2-3 . 15 . TRBV9 TGTGCCAGCAGCGTAGGCGGTATTGGGACAGATACGCAGTATTTT CASSVGGIGTDTQYF
TRBJ2-1 TRBD1 16 . TRBV6-1 TGTGCCAGCAGAGGACAGGGGGCGAGCTCCTACAATGAGCAGTTCTTC CASRGQGASSYNEQFF
TRBJ2-3 . 16 . TRBV14 TGTGCCAGCAGCCCCCAAGGACGGTATCCCACAGATACGCAGTATTTT CASSPQGRYPTDTQYF
TRBJ2-5 . 15 few TRBV29-1 TGCAGCGCCATCCCCGCAGGGGTACGTGAAGAGACCCAGTACTTC CSAIPAGVREETQYF
TRBJ2-5 . 14 many TRBV20-1 TGCAGTGTTTTACTTTGGCGGGTCCAAGAGACCCAGTACTTC CSVLLWRVQETQYF
TRBJ2-3 . 15 once TRBV24-1 TGTGCCACCAGTCCACAGAAGTTCATCACAGATACGCAGTATTTT CATSPQKFITDTQYF
TRBJ1-2 TRBD1 14 . TRBV4-2 TGTGCCAGCACCAAGGACAGGTCTAACTATGGCTACACCTTC CASTKDRSNYGYTF
TRBJ1-1 . 16 . TRBV5-1 TGCGCCAGCAGCTTACAGCCCCGGGGGGAGAACACTGAAGCTTTCTTT CASSLQPRGENTEAFF
TRBJ1-1 . 18 many TRBV14 TGTGCCAGCAGCCAAGATTGGGGGGCGGCTAGGGGAAACACTGAAGCTTTCTTT CASSQDWGAARGNTEAFF
TRBJ1-2 . 13 . TRBV20-1 TGCAGTGCCCCCCCGGACAGTAACTATGGCTACACCTTC CSAPPDSNYGYTF
TRBJ2-4 . 15 few TRBV3-1 TGTGCCAGCAGCCGCCCCGGGGAGGCCAAAAACATTCAGTACTTC CASSRPGEAKNIQYF
TRBJ1-1 TRBD1 16 . TRBV5-4 TGTGCCAGCAGCCCCGGTCGGGACAGGGAGAACACTGAAGCTTTCTTT CASSPGRDRENTEAFF
TRBJ1-2 TRBD1 16 . TRBV5-4 TGTGCCAGCAGCTTTGTTTCGGCAGGGGGCTTCGGTGGCTACACCTTC CASSFVSAGGFGGYTF
TRBJ2-1 TRBD1 15 . TRBV27 TGTGCCAGCAGTTGGTCACAGGGGGTCTACAATGAGCAGTTCTTC CASSWSQGVYNEQFF
TRBJ2-7 . 16 . TRBV29-1 TGCAGCGTTGAAGATCGGTATTCTGTCAGGGGCCACGAGCAGTACTTC CSVEDRYSVRGHEQYF